This is a list of T cell receptor beta chains from one sample in a study of OX40 agonist ivuxolimab in advanced cancers. Here immunoSEQ multiplex PCR was the method, and the copy in TCRdb shows in-frame clones only, minus some. The repertoire includes about 75,000 clones, more than 75% of them detected once, and roughly 0.38% sits in the top ten. Sequences were derived from CD4+ or CD8+ T cells sorted from blood, sampled in a trial of the OX40 agonist ivuxolimab. The source is an adult with an advanced solid tumor such as melanoma, head and neck, liver or kidney cancer. CDR3s include the opening cysteine and the closing phenylalanine or tryptophan. Fields, in order: V gene, clone size, J gene, D gene, CDR3 protein, CDR3 DNA. D genes are given only for firm matches. The listing skips clone size in some rows; elsewhere it reads once, few, many or a size class.

V gene: TRBV10-1; clone size: NA; J gene: TRBJ2-3; D gene: NA; CDR3 protein: CASTGGLTDTQYF; CDR3 DNA: TGCGCCAGCACGGGTGGCTTAACAGATACGCAGTATTTT
V gene: TRBV9; clone size: NA; J gene: TRBJ2-2; D gene: NA; CDR3 protein: CASSVRSLDTGELFF; CDR3 DNA: TGTGCCAGCAGCGTGAGATCCCTAGACACCGGGGAGCTGTTTTTT
V gene: TRBV2; clone size: NA; J gene: TRBJ1-5; D gene: TRBD1; CDR3 protein: CAGKGQGINQPQHF; CDR3 DNA: TGTGCCGGAAAGGGACAGGGTATCAATCAGCCCCAGCATTTT
V gene: TRBV6-5; clone size: NA; J gene: TRBJ1-5; D gene: TRBD1; CDR3 protein: CASRGGQGFQPQHF; CDR3 DNA: TGTGCCAGCAGGGGGGGACAGGGCTTTCAGCCCCAGCATTTT
V gene: TRBV5-1; clone size: NA; J gene: TRBJ2-2; D gene: NA; CDR3 protein: CASSLGGASNTGELFF; CDR3 DNA: TGCGCCAGCAGCTTGGGGGGCGCCTCGAACACCGGGGAGCTGTTTTTT
V gene: TRBV4-2; clone size: few; J gene: TRBJ1-6; D gene: TRBD1; CDR3 protein: CASSQQGAGNSPLHF; CDR3 DNA: TGTGCCAGCAGCCAGCAGGGGGCGGGGAATTCACCCCTCCACTTT
V gene: TRBV6-5; clone size: NA; J gene: TRBJ2-2; D gene: TRBD1; CDR3 protein: CASWDRGLRAELFF; CDR3 DNA: TGTGCCAGCTGGGACAGGGGTTTACGGGCTGAGCTGTTTTTT
V gene: TRBV7-8; clone size: NA; J gene: TRBJ1-1; D gene: NA; CDR3 protein: CASSLAVQGNTEAFF; CDR3 DNA: TGTGCCAGCAGCTTAGCCGTGCAGGGGAACACTGAAGCTTTCTTT
V gene: TRBV18; clone size: NA; J gene: TRBJ2-7; D gene: NA; CDR3 protein: CASSPSQFSYEQYF; CDR3 DNA: TGTGCCAGCTCACCTTCACAGTTCTCCTACGAGCAGTACTTC
V gene: TRBV7-9; clone size: NA; J gene: TRBJ2-3; D gene: TRBD1; CDR3 protein: CASSSPTGGFTDTQYF; CDR3 DNA: TGTGCCAGCAGCTCCCCCACAGGGGGGTTCACAGATACGCAGTATTTT
V gene: TRBV28; clone size: NA; J gene: TRBJ1-6; D gene: NA; CDR3 protein: CASRTIQGRGNSPLHF; CDR3 DNA: TGTGCCAGCAGAACTATTCAGGGTCGGGGCAATTCACCCCTCCACTTT
V gene: TRBV9; clone size: NA; J gene: TRBJ2-1; D gene: TRBD1; CDR3 protein: CASSVSTGARDEQFF; CDR3 DNA: TGTGCCAGCAGCGTCTCGACAGGGGCTAGGGATGAGCAGTTCTTC
V gene: TRBV5-1; clone size: NA; J gene: TRBJ1-2; D gene: NA; CDR3 protein: CASSLSGDGYTF; CDR3 DNA: TGCGCCAGCAGCTTGTCAGGGGATGGCTACACCTTC
V gene: TRBV6-5; clone size: NA; J gene: TRBJ1-2; D gene: TRBD1; CDR3 protein: CAKSEQGIRYGYTF; CDR3 DNA: TGTGCCAAGTCAGAACAGGGGATCAGGTATGGCTACACCTTC
V gene: TRBV18; clone size: NA; J gene: TRBJ1-5; D gene: NA; CDR3 protein: CASSLAEGEQPQHF; CDR3 DNA: TGTGCCAGCTCCCTGGCTGAGGGGGAACAGCCCCAGCATTTT
V gene: TRBV5-1; clone size: NA; J gene: TRBJ2-2; D gene: TRBD1; CDR3 protein: CASSDRTGLTGGELFF; CDR3 DNA: TGCGCCAGCAGCGACCGGACAGGGCTAACGGGCGGGGAGCTGTTTTTT
V gene: TRBV11-3; clone size: NA; J gene: TRBJ2-5; D gene: TRBD2; CDR3 protein: CASSSSGTQETQYF; CDR3 DNA: TGTGCCAGCAGCAGTAGCGGGACTCAAGAGACCCAGTACTTC
V gene: TRBV27; clone size: NA; J gene: TRBJ2-1; D gene: TRBD2; CDR3 protein: CASSSGGSYNEQFF; CDR3 DNA: TGTGCCAGCAGCAGCGGGGGGTCCTACAATGAGCAGTTCTTC
V gene: TRBV27; clone size: NA; J gene: TRBJ2-3; D gene: NA; CDR3 protein: CASSQVPDTQYF; CDR3 DNA: TGTGCCAGCAGTCAGGTCCCAGATACGCAGTATTTT
V gene: TRBV6-1; clone size: NA; J gene: TRBJ2-2; D gene: NA; CDR3 protein: CASSERASNTGELFF; CDR3 DNA: TGTGCCAGCAGTGAACGGGCTTCGAACACCGGGGAGCTGTTTTTT
V gene: TRBV10-3; clone size: NA; J gene: TRBJ2-7; D gene: NA; CDR3 protein: CAIRPTGPHYEQYF; CDR3 DNA: TGTGCCATCAGGCCCACAGGCCCCCACTACGAGCAGTACTTC
V gene: TRBV6-6; clone size: NA; J gene: TRBJ2-5; D gene: NA; CDR3 protein: CASTGDRGWEETQYF; CDR3 DNA: TGTGCCAGCACTGGGGATAGGGGATGGGAAGAGACCCAGTACTTC
V gene: TRBV9; clone size: NA; J gene: TRBJ2-2; D gene: NA; CDR3 protein: CASRGRTDTGELFF; CDR3 DNA: TGTGCCAGCAGGGGACGGACAGACACCGGGGAGCTGTTTTTT